Following are 3 T cell receptor beta chains from one sample sequenced in a study of blood T cell repertoires in COVID-19. Only in-frame clones appear in the TCRdb table, and some are missing; sequencing was by immunoSEQ multiplex PCR. The sample carries about 210,000 clones, more than 75% recorded once. The sample consisted of peripheral blood. The origin of the receptors is a woman aged 70-85 years with COVID-19, enrolled during active disease.

The chain employs TRBV7-2 and TRBJ1-3; unclear D gene. The V and J ends lost 5 bases and 4 bases respectively, with 21 bases between them. The germline CDR1 and CDR2 sequences are SGHTA and FQGNSA. This CDR3 has 17 amino acids. In DNA, the CDR3 is TGTGCCAGCAGCCCCCGGGCAGCGGCCCTTACGGGAAACACCATATATTTT. Translated: CASSPRAAALTGNTIYF. Together with reference TRBV7-2 and TRBJ1-3, the CDR3 gives the full variable domain: GAGVSQSPSNKVTEKGKDVELRCDPISGHTALYWYRQSLGQGLEFLIYFQGNSAPDKSGLPSDRFSAERTGGSVSTLTIQRTQQEDSAVYLCASSPRAAALTGNTIYFGEGSWLTVV.

The rearrangement joins TRBV6-4 to TRBJ2-2; 7 bases map to TRBD2. V was clipped by 6 bases and J by 6 bases; unmatched bases: 10. The CDR3 extends over 15 amino acids. Per germline, CDR1 MRHNA and CDR2 SNTAGT. CDR3 loop: CASSDGSGTAGELFF. DNA of the CDR3: TGTGCCAGCAGCGACGGCAGCGGGACCGCCGGGGAGCTGTTTTTT.

The chain couples TRBV6-6 to TRBJ2-3, with 14 bases aligning to TRBD2. V lost 8 bases and J lost 4; bases outside the gene matches: 8. The V gene's germline CDR1 is MNHNY and CDR2 SVGAGI (reference sequence). The CDR3 runs 16 residues. The CDR3, as DNA: TGTGCCAGCGCCGGGACTAGCGGGAGAGGAGCAGATACGCAGTATTTT. This encodes CASAGTSGRGADTQYF.